The clone carrying this TCR beta chain was counted only a few times. As yet, its antigen is unknown. CDR1 is LNHDA and CDR2 is SQIVND in the germline V gene (reference sequence). CDR3 length: 15 amino acids. V lost 1 base and J lost 2; bases outside the gene matches: 2. Donors contributed one heparinised blood draw apiece, averaging about 116 mL. Staining for CD45RO/CCR7/CD25/CD127/CD95/CD27 allowed sorting of CD4+ naive, central memory, regulatory and stem cell-like memory cells. This sample is drawn from a study of beta chain features in type 1 diabetes. Regarding the study as a whole: For type 1 diabetes patients, VDJ junctions showed fewer insertions and more deletions.

Reverse transcribing all isolated RNA meant expressed TCRB transcripts were sequenced. Profiled with immunoSEQ multiplex PCR; TCRdb holds only in-frame clones, not every one. The data show more than 140,000 clones, 9% to 10% seen once. The J gene is TRBJ2-3, the V gene TRBV19, with 8 bases fitting TRBD1. The TCR originated in a woman between 35 and 50 years old in good health. The sequenced material came from central memory CD4+ T cells from blood. The chain's CDR3 is CASSIGDRPTDTQYF. The CDR3 bases are TGTGCCAGTAGTATAGGGGACAGGCCCACAGATACGCAGTATTTT.